Listed below are T cell receptor beta chains from one sample, sequenced in a study of beta chain features in type 1 diabetes. TCRdb keeps only in-frame clones here, not all; method: immunoSEQ multiplex PCR. The table lists roughly 340,000 clones, roughly 14% of them singletons. The sequencing input was naive CD4+ T cells from blood. The receptors were gathered from a young woman with type 1 diabetes. The CDR3 runs from the conserved cysteine through the conserved F or W. The D gene is left open where the match is weak. Not every row has a clone size; where given, it reads once, few, many or a size class.

size,D,V,J,DNA,CDR3
few,.,TRBV5-1,TRBJ2-2,TGCGCCAGCAGCTTGGCCGGCAGGTTGAACACCGGGGAGCTGTTTTTT,CASSLAGRLNTGELFF
few,.,TRBV7-9,TRBJ1-2,TGTGCCAGCAGCGCAACAGGTGTACTGAGCTATGGCTACACCTTC,CASSATGVLSYGYTF
.,TRBD2,TRBV19,TRBJ2-1,TGTGCCAGTAGTATTGGCGGGAGGACCCCTTGGCGGTTCTTC,CASSIGGRTPWRFF
.,TRBD1,TRBV5-1,TRBJ2-7,TGCGCCAGCAGAGGAGGGACAGGGTTTCGGGAGCAGTACTTC,CASRGGTGFREQYF
.,.,TRBV18,TRBJ2-1,TGTGCCAGCTCATTGGGACTCGTCGATGAGCAGTTCTTC,CASSLGLVDEQFF
.,TRBD2,TRBV18,TRBJ2-1,TGTGCCAGCTCACAACTAGCGGGTAGCTCCTACAATGAGCAGTTCTTC,CASSQLAGSSYNEQFF
.,TRBD2,TRBV11-2,TRBJ2-1,TGTGCCAGCAGCTTAGATGGCCTAGCGGGGAACAATGAGCAGTTCTTC,CASSLDGLAGNNEQFF
.,TRBD2,TRBV19,TRBJ2-1,TGTGCCAGTAGTATGGCACTAGCGGCTTTGGGCGGGCAGTTCTTC,CASSMALAALGGQFF
few,.,TRBV28,TRBJ1-5,TGTGCCAGCAGTTTGAGTCAGGGGTTCGTTCAGCCCCAGCATTTT,CASSLSQGFVQPQHF
.,TRBD2,TRBV4-1,TRBJ2-1,TGCGCCAGCAGCCAAGCACCGGGACTAATATACATCAATGAGCAGTTCTTC,CASSQAPGLIYINEQFF
few,.,TRBV11-3,TRBJ2-5,TGTGCCAGCAGCCCAGGGGAGGGCTCCGGAGAGACCCAGTACTTC,CASSPGEGSGETQYF
few,TRBD2,TRBV5-1,TRBJ2-1,TGCGCCAGCAGCCCCCGGACTAGCGGGAGTGAGCAGTTCTTC,CASSPRTSGSEQFF
few,TRBD1,TRBV6-6,TRBJ1-1,TGTGCCAGCAGTGGAACTGGACCTGGACAGGACAAAGCTTTCTTT,CASSGTGPGQDKAFF
.,.,TRBV2,TRBJ1-2,TGTGCCAGCAGTCGAACAGGGCTCAGCTATGGCTACACCTTC,CASSRTGLSYGYTF
few,TRBD2,TRBV30,TRBJ2-1,TGTGCCTGGAGTGGGGGACTAGCGGGATACAATGAGCAGTTCTTC,CAWSGGLAGYNEQFF
few,TRBD2,TRBV29-1,TRBJ2-2,TGCAGCGTTGATGTCGGACTAGCTGGCACCGGGGAGCTGTTTTTT,CSVDVGLAGTGELFF
few,TRBD1,TRBV7-3,TRBJ2-7,TGTGCCAGCAGCTTAAGGGCAGGGGGCGCGTACGAGCAGTACTTC,CASSLRAGGAYEQYF
few,.,TRBV28,TRBJ2-7,TGTGCCAGCAGTACACGGGGGTCGGGGGACTACGAGCAGTACTTC,CASSTRGSGDYEQYF
.,.,TRBV5-1,TRBJ2-6,TGCGCCAGTAGCTTAGGGCGGGGGCTCTCTGGGGCCAACGTCCTGACTTTC,CASSLGRGLSGANVLTF
.,TRBD2,TRBV6-6,TRBJ2-3,TGTGCCAGCAGTGGACTAGCGGGCGGTCTGACAGATACGCAGTATTTT,CASSGLAGGLTDTQYF
many,.,TRBV7-9,TRBJ2-1,TGTGCCAGCAGCTTAGTCCCAGGGGAGCAGTTCTTC,CASSLVPGEQFF
.,.,TRBV10-3,TRBJ1-2,TGTGCCATCAGTGAGTACGAGGCACCCCGATCTCATACCGCGTTC,CAISEYEAPRSHTAF
.,.,TRBV30,TRBJ2-1,TGTGCCTGGAGCGCTTACAGTTTAGGTGTTTGGGAGCAGTTCTTC,CAWSAYSLGVWEQFF
.,TRBD1,TRBV7-2,TRBJ2-7,TGTGCCAGCAGCTTAAGACAGGGGACCTCCTACGAGCAGTACTTC,CASSLRQGTSYEQYF
few,.,TRBV10-3,TRBJ2-5,TGTGCCATCAAGCCTCAGGGGCAAGAGACCCAGTACTTC,CAIKPQGQETQYF
.,.,TRBV5-1,TRBJ2-5,TGCGCCAGCACCCTCAGGCAGGGGCAGGAGACCCAGTACTTC,CASTLRQGQETQYF
few,.,TRBV11-2,TRBJ1-1,TGTGCCAGCAGCTTTGGACAGAACACTGAAGCTTTCTTT,CASSFGQNTEAFF
few,.,TRBV7-2,TRBJ1-1,TGTGCCAGCAAGCGGGAGGTTCAACCTCTTATGAACACTGAAGCTTTCTTT,CASKREVQPLMNTEAFF
.,.,TRBV7-3,TRBJ2-7,TGTGCCAGCAGCTCCCAGCAGACGGGCGAGCAGTACTTC,CASSSQQTGEQYF
few,.,TRBV7-2,TRBJ1-5,TGTGCCAGCAGCTTAGCCGAAGGGGTCAATCAGCCCCAGCATTTT,CASSLAEGVNQPQHF
few,.,TRBV18,TRBJ1-1,TGTGCCAGCTCACCGATGGACGCTCGGGGTGGAGCTTTCTTT,CASSPMDARGGAFF
.,.,TRBV7-9,TRBJ2-1,TGTGCCAGCAGCTTAAGCTCTTACAATGAGCAGTTCTTC,CASSLSSYNEQFF
.,.,TRBV7-2,TRBJ2-5,TGTGCCAGCAGCCCTCAGTTTCTAGAGACCCAGTACTTC,CASSPQFLETQYF
.,TRBD2,TRBV5-4,TRBJ2-2,TGTGCCAGCAGCTTGGGGGCTAGCGGGAAGTCCGGGGAGCTGTTTTTT,CASSLGASGKSGELFF
few,.,TRBV5-1,TRBJ2-1,TGCGCCAGCCGAGGGAGCAGCAATGAGCAGTTCTTC,CASRGSSNEQFF
.,TRBD1,TRBV18,TRBJ1-1,TGTGCCAGCTCACCTACAGGGGGGAGGACTGAAGCTTTCTTT,CASSPTGGRTEAFF
few,.,TRBV18,TRBJ2-1,TGTGCCAGCTCACCACGAGTGACGGATGAAAGCGTCAAGCAGTTCTTC,CASSPRVTDESVKQFF
.,.,TRBV2,TRBJ1-1,TGTGCCAGCAGTCCCCTAGTGACGGTGGGAGCTTTCTTT,CASSPLVTVGAFF
.,TRBD2,TRBV5-6,TRBJ2-7,TGTGCCAGCAGCTTGAGGTCGCTAGCGGGACTCAACGAGCAGTACTTC,CASSLRSLAGLNEQYF
.,TRBD1,TRBV6-5,TRBJ2-7,TGTGCCAGCAGTTACTCGACAGGGAACCCCTACGAGCAGTACTTC,CASSYSTGNPYEQYF
few,.,TRBV6-5,TRBJ2-1,TGTGCCAGCAGTTACTCATGGCTAGACCCCTACAATGAGCAGTTCTTC,CASSYSWLDPYNEQFF
few,TRBD1,TRBV6-1,TRBJ1-2,TGTGCCAGCAGTTATTCGGGACAGGGGGGCGGCTACACCTTC,CASSYSGQGGGYTF
few,TRBD2,TRBV9,TRBJ2-1,TGTGCCAGCAGCGTAGAACTAGCGGGAGTTCCGTCCTACAATGAGCAGTTCTTC,CASSVELAGVPSYNEQFF
.,.,TRBV30,TRBJ1-1,TGTGCCTGGAGGGGGGGGAACACTGAAGCTTTCTTT,CAWRGGNTEAFF
few,TRBD1,TRBV29-1,TRBJ1-4,TGCAGCGTTGAGGGAACAGGGGGCGCCAGTGAAAAACTGTTTTTT,CSVEGTGGASEKLFF
.,.,TRBV4-1,TRBJ2-3,TGCGCCAGTGGCAAGATGTCCGGGGGGCTACCGCCAGATACGCAGTATTTT,CASGKMSGGLPPDTQYF
few,TRBD1,TRBV5-1,TRBJ2-5,TGCGCCAGCAGCTTGGTTCCAGGGGGCCAAGAGACCCAGTACTTC,CASSLVPGGQETQYF
few,.,TRBV27,TRBJ1-2,TGTGCCAGCAGTTTTAGGGGAAACTATGGCTACACCTTC,CASSFRGNYGYTF
few,.,TRBV2,TRBJ1-2,TGTGCCAGCAGTGAAGCGCCCGGGACAAAAAGTGGCTACACCTTC,CASSEAPGTKSGYTF